The next 15 T cell receptor beta chains were all read from a single sample in a study of blood T cell repertoires in COVID-19. Method: immunoSEQ multiplex PCR; TCRdb's copy keeps in-frame clones and lacks some. This table has 35,000 or so clones, about 86% appearing once. The sequenced sample was peripheral blood. These receptors all stem from a human donor in a cohort sampled during active COVID-19.

This chain uses TRBV28 with TRBJ1-1, with a possible D match to TRBD1 (5 bases). V dropped 5 bases and J dropped 11 bases, with 21 bases sitting between them. Germline lookup yields CDR1 MDHEN and CDR2 SYDVKM. This CDR3 spans 14 amino acids. DNA of the CDR3: TGTGCCAGCAGTGATATACAGGTTCTGAGAAGTGCTTTCTTT. Its translation is CASSDIQVLRSAFF.

V and J are TRBV9 and TRBJ1-2; TRBD1 matches 9 bases. The CDR3 totals 14 residues. The junction had 4 bases not matched to a gene; V was cut back by 0 bases and J by 7 bases. Germline loops: CDR1 SGDLS, CDR2 YYNGEE. The CDR3 loop is CASSVVEQGAGYTF. CDR3 sequence (DNA): TGTGCCAGCAGCGTAGTAGAACAGGGGGCTGGCTACACCTTC.

The rearrangement links TRBV5-1 to TRBJ1-3; perhaps TRBD1 as D (6 bases). V lost 5 bases and J 1 base, leaving 19 bases between the germline ends. This CDR3 is 17 amino acids long. The V gene's germline CDR1 is SGHRS and CDR2 YFSETQ. The CDR3 DNA is TGCGCCAGCAGTGCACAGGGCGGTGCAGAATCTGGAAACACCATATATTTT. Protein product: CASSAQGGAESGNTIYF. Full variable domain (rest looked up from reference TRBV5-1 and TRBJ1-3): KAGVTQTPRYLIKTRGQQVTLSCSPISGHRSVSWYQQTPGQGLQFLFEYFSETQRNKGNFPGRFSGRQFSNSRSEMNVSTLELGDSALYLCASSAQGGAESGNTIYFGEGSWLTVV.

The V and J genes are TRBV3-1 (or the pseudogene TRBV3-2) and TRBJ2-3; 9 bases are shared with TRBD2. This CDR3 contains 15 residues. With 6 bases clipped from V and 8 bases from J, the junction kept 12 bases outside the gene matches. Germline lookup yields CDR1 LGHDT and CDR2 YNNKEL (reference sequence). CDR3 amino acids: CASRSPGLASGTQYF. Here the CDR3 DNA reads TGTGCCAGCAGGTCCCCGGGACTAGCATCGGGTACGCAGTATTTT.

The rearrangement links TRBV5-8 to TRBJ2-7; 7 positions match TRBD1. V lost 2 bases, J lost 6 bases, and 5 bases stayed unmatched. The CDR3 has 13 amino acids. Germline CDR1 SGHTS, CDR2 YDEGEE. CDR3 nucleotide sequence: TGTGCCAGCAGCTTTCGACAGGGCGCCGAGCAGTACTTC. It codes for CASSFRQGAEQYF.

This chain connects TRBV24-1 to TRBJ1-5; D not certain. The CDR3 runs to 13 residues. The V and J ends lost 6 bases and 1 base respectively, with 6 bases between them. Germline CDR1 and CDR2: KGHDR and SFDVKD. The CDR3 DNA sequence: TGTGCCACCAGTTCTGTCAGCAATCAGCCCCAGCATTTT. Its translation: CATSSVSNQPQHF.

The chain employs TRBV7-8 and TRBJ2-1; TRBD2 matches at 11 bases. Looked up from germline, CDR1 is SGHVS and CDR2 is FQNEAQ. The V and J ends lost 5 bases and 8 bases, in that order; junction bases with no gene match: 5. CDR3 length equals 14 residues. The CDR3 here is CASSRSGGAHEQFF. The CDR3 DNA follows: TGTGCCAGCAGCCGTAGCGGGGGGGCCCATGAGCAGTTCTTC.

With respect to this clone: Other DNA sequences in this sample translate to the same CDR3. The V call is TRBV27, the J call TRBJ2-5; 9 bases fit TRBD2. Trimming took 3 bases from V and 5 from J; bases not matched to a gene: 7. Germline assignment: CDR1 MNHEY and CDR2 SMNVEV (reference sequence). This CDR3 is built from 15 residues. DNA of the CDR3: TGTGCCAGCAGTTTGCGGCGGGGGGGCCTGGAGACCCAGTACTTC. The encoded protein is CASSLRRGGLETQYF.

J is TRBJ2-5 and V is TRBV28, with 9 nucleotides matching TRBD1. CDR1 and CDR2 (germline): MDHEN, SYDVKM. The CDR3 totals 16 residues. The trim removed 4 bases at V and 2 bases at J, leaving 8 bases unmatched. The CDR3 sequence: CASSSGDRALQETQYF. In nucleotides, the CDR3 is TGTGCCAGCAGTTCGGGGGACAGGGCCCTTCAAGAGACCCAGTACTTC.

The rearrangement uses TRBV2 and TRBJ2-3; tentative D call: TRBD2 (6 bases). Germline CDR1 is SNHLY and CDR2 is FYNNEI. The CDR3 runs to 12 residues. V lost 2 bases, J lost 7 bases, and 7 bases lay in between. The CDR3 loop reads CASSESGHTQYF. The CDR3 DNA follows: TGTGCCAGCAGTGAAAGCGGGCATACGCAGTATTTT.

This clone was seen a handful of times. This sequence joins TRBV7-8 and TRBJ1-3, with TRBD1 matching 8 bases. The CDR3 spans 15 residues. Germline CDR1 and CDR2: SGHVS and FQNEAQ. V was pared by 3 bases and J by 4 bases, with 5 bases of the junction left unmatched. The CDR3, as DNA: TGTGCCAGCAGCTTCTCAGGGGGCAAGGGAAACACCATATATTTT. Translation: CASSFSGGKGNTIYF.

The chain has TRBV7-2 and TRBJ2-2; D not resolved. Germline CDR1 and CDR2: SGHTA and FQGNSA. The CDR3 is made up of 14 amino acids. V lost 4 bases and J 6 bases, leaving 12 bases between the germline ends. The CDR3 loop is CASSSVTRAGELFF. In DNA, the CDR3 is TGTGCCAGCAGCTCCGTCACCCGGGCCGGGGAGCTGTTTTTT.

Only a few counts were recorded for this clone. The rearrangement joins TRBV24-1 to TRBJ2-3, with 13 bases aligning to TRBD2. Trimming removed 1 base from V and 6 bases from J; junction bases left unmatched: 3. The V gene's germline CDR1 is KGHDR and CDR2 SFDVKD. The CDR3 contains 16 residues. The CDR3 reads CATSDFGLAGADTQYF. CDR3 nucleotides: TGTGCCACCAGTGATTTTGGACTAGCGGGAGCGGATACGCAGTATTTT.

This chain links TRBV19 with TRBJ2-1; 15 bases align to TRBD2. After removal of 3 bases from V and 7 bases from J, the junction contained 4 bases not matched to a gene. Germline V gives CDR1 LNHDA, CDR2 SQIVND (reference sequence). The CDR3 loop spans 16 amino acids. The CDR3 coding sequence is TGTGCCAGTAGTATCAGGACTAGCGGGAGGGGGAATGAGCAGTTCTTC. This gives the protein CASSIRTSGRGNEQFF. The complete variable domain, with remaining parts taken from reference TRBV19 and TRBJ2-1, reads DGGITQSPKYLFRKEGQNVTLSCEQNLNHDAMYWYRQDPGQGLRLIYYSQIVNDFQKGDIAEGYSVSREKKESFPLTVTSAQKNPTAFYLCASSIRTSGRGNEQFFGPGTRLTVL.

This rearrangement joins TRBV14 to TRBJ1-5; a possible D gene is TRBD1 (5 bases). V lost 1 base and J lost 6, with 10 bases in between. Per the germline V gene, CDR1 is SGHDN and CDR2 is FVKESK. The CDR3 spans 14 residues. CDR3: CASSQAGVGQPQHF. The CDR3 nucleotides are TGTGCCAGCAGCCAAGCGGGGGTAGGTCAGCCCCAGCATTTT.